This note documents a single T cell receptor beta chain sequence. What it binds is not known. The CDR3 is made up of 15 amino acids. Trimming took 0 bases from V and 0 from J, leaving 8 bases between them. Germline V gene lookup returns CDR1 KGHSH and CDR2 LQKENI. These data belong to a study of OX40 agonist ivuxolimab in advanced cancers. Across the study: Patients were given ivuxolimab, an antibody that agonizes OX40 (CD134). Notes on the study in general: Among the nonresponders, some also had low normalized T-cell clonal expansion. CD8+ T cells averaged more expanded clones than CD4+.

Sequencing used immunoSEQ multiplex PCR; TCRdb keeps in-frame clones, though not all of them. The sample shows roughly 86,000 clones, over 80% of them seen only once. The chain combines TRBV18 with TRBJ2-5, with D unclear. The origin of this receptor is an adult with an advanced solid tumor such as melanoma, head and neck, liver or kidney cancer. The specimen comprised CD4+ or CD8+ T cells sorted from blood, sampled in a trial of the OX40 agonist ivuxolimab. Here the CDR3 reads CASSPPGGYQETQYF. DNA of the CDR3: TGTGCCAGCTCACCACCGGGCGGATACCAAGAGACCCAGTACTTC.